The clone carrying this TCR beta chain was found a few times. Its target is not known. Sorting of live CD3+CD8+TCRalphabeta+ cells by PD-1 and/or TIGIT gave four subsets. This specimen belongs to a study of circulating CD8 cells and anti-PD-1 response in melanoma. Each library started from about 15 ng of total RNA using the QIAseq Immune Repertoire TCR panel. TCRdb re-called the reads through MiXCR, storing one row per CDR3 protein. The sample has approximately 1,000 distinct CDR3 sequences; over 5% are singletons. Study-wide points: No tumor material was available, so peptide assays assessed reactivity. Subset repertoires were largely private at M1, with under 8% shared.

The CDR3 length is 17 residues. Trimming stripped 3 bases from V and 0 bases from J, with 18 bases between. Germline CDR1 is SNHLY and CDR2 is FYNNEI. Sequenced here: CD8+ T cells from PBMCs, sampled at baseline or after one month of anti-PD-1 therapy (not recorded which). The chain is built from TRBV2 and TRBJ2-7, with D maybe TRBD2 (5 bases). The receptor's source is a human donor with melanoma. The CDR3: CASSERSRTPSSYEQYF. CDR3 coding DNA: TGTGCCAGCAGTGAGAGGTCGAGGACTCCGAGCTCCTACGAGCAGTACTTC.